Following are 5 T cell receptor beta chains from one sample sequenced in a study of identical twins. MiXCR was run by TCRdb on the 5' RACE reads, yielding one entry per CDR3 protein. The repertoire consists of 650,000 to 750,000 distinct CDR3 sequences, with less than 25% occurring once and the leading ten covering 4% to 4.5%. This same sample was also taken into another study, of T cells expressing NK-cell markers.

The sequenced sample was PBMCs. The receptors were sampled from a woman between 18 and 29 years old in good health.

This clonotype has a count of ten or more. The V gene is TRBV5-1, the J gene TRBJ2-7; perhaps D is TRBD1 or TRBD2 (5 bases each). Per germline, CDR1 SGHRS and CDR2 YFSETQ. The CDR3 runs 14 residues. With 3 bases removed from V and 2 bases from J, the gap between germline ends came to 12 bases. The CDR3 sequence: CASSSRDVAYEQYF. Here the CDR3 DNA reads TGCGCCAGCAGCTCCCGGGACGTTGCCTACGAGCAGTACTTC.

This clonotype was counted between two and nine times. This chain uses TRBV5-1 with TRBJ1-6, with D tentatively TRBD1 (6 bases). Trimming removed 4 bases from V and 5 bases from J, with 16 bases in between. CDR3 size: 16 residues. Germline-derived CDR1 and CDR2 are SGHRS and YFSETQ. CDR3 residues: CASSMGWGANNSPLHF. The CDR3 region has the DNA TGCGCCAGCAGCATGGGTTGGGGGGCGAATAATTCACCCCTCCACTTT.

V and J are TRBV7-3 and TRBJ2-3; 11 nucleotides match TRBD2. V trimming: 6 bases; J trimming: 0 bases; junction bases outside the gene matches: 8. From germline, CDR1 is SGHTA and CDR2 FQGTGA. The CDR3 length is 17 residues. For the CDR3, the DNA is TGTGCCAGCAGTTTAGCGGGGGGGATACTTAGCACAGATACGCAGTATTTT. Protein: CASSLAGGILSTDTQYF.

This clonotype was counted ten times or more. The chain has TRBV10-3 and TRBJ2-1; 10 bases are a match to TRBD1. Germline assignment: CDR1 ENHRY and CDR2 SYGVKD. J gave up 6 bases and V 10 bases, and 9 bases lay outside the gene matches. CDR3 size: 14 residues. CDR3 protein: CATVDRGKSNEQFF. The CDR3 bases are TGTGCCACCGTGGACAGGGGGAAGAGCAATGAGCAGTTCTTC.

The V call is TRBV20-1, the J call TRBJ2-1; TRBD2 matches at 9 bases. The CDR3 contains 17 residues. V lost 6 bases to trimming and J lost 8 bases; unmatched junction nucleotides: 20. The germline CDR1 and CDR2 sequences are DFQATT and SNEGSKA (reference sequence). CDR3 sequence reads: CSAPGAGGPHTSYEQFF. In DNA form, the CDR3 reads TGCAGTGCCCCAGGAGCGGGAGGCCCACACACTAGCTATGAGCAGTTCTTC.